Presented here are 18 T cell receptor beta chains from one specimen sequenced in a study of cytomegalovirus exposure and HLA in healthy donors. PCR amplification relied on 60 Vbeta primers (plus 13 Jbeta primers). Some clones are missing from TCRdb's copy, which holds only in-frame ones; the method was immunoSEQ multiplex PCR. The profile shows some 190,000 clones, roughly four fifths of them singletons. Sequencing input: PBMCs. The source is a woman aged 25 to 39 in good health and CMV-seropositive.

This chain connects TRBV15 to TRBJ1-5; 8 bases align to TRBD1. V trimming: 6 bases; J trimming: 9 bases; junction bases outside the gene matches: 7. The CDR3 runs to 13 residues. In germline, CDR1 is LNHNV, CDR2 YYDKDF (reference sequence). CDR3 in amino acids: CATRQQGGGPQHF. Here the CDR3 DNA reads TGTGCCACCAGGCAACAGGGGGGCGGGCCCCAGCATTTT. The full variable domain, in which reference TRBV15 and TRBJ1-5 provide the parts outside the CDR3, is DAMVIQNPRYQVTQFGKPVTLSCSQTLNHNVMYWYQQKSSQAPKLLFHYYDKDFNNEADTPDNFQSRRPNTSFCFLDIRSPGLGDTAMYLCATRQQGGGPQHFGDGTRLSIL.

The rearrangement links TRBV19 to TRBJ2-1; D is ambiguous. Germline V CDR1 and CDR2: LNHDA, SQIVND (reference sequence). Trimming cost V 5 bases and J 4 bases, with 6 bases left between them. The CDR3 length is 12 residues. This chain's CDR3 is CASSGQYNEQFF. The CDR3 coding sequence is TGTGCCAGTAGTGGGCAGTACAATGAGCAGTTCTTC.

There are a few counts of this clone. The rearrangement links TRBV2 to TRBJ2-5, with TRBD1 matching over 7 bases. Unmatched junction bases numbered 3, after V lost 6 bases and J lost 2 bases. Germline V gene lookup returns CDR1 SNHLY and CDR2 FYNNEI. The CDR3 totals 13 residues. DNA of the CDR3: TGTGCCAGCAGCCAGACAGGGCAAGAGACCCAGTACTTC. Amino acids: CASSQTGQETQYF. Filled out from reference TRBV2 and TRBJ2-5, the complete variable domain reads EPEVTQTPSHQVTQMGQEVILRCVPISNHLYFYWYRQILGQKVEFLVSFYNNEISEKSEIFDDQFSVERPDGSNFTLKIRSTKLEDSAMYFCASSQTGQETQYFGPGTRLLVL.

This clone was detected a few times. The chain combines TRBV2 with TRBJ1-5, with 9 nucleotides matching TRBD1. The germline gives CDR1 SNHLY, CDR2 FYNNEI. V was clipped by 6 bases and J by 3 bases; unmatched bases: 6. This CDR3 contains 15 residues. As DNA, the CDR3 is TGTGCCAGCAGGAGACAGGGGGGGAACAATCAGCCCCAGCATTTT. The encoded protein is CASRRQGGNNQPQHF. The full variable domain, with the rest looked up from reference TRBV2 and TRBJ1-5, is EPEVTQTPSHQVTQMGQEVILRCVPISNHLYFYWYRQILGQKVEFLVSFYNNEISEKSEIFDDQFSVERPDGSNFTLKIRSTKLEDSAMYFCASRRQGGNNQPQHFGDGTRLSIL.

The J gene is TRBJ2-4, the V gene TRBV6-4; tentatively, D is TRBD1 (6 bases). V was trimmed by 5 bases and J by 8 bases, leaving 16 bases between them. Germline V gives CDR1 MRHNA, CDR2 SNTAGT. The CDR3 sequence is 14 residues long. The CDR3 coding sequence is TGTGCCAGCAGTCCAGCAGGGGAGAAAGACATTCAGTACTTC. Encoded protein: CASSPAGEKDIQYF.

CDR3 nucleotides: TGTGCCAGCAGTTACTCGAGGGATCAGCCCCAGCATTTT. Protein product: CASSYSRDQPQHF. The V call is TRBV6-5, the J call TRBJ1-5; D unresolved. The germline V gene encodes CDR1 MNHEY and CDR2 SVGAGI. This CDR3 has 13 residues. Trimming left V 0 bases short and J 5 bases short, with 5 bases between.

The sample holds a few counts of this clone. The genes are TRBV19 and TRBJ2-1, with D possibly matching TRBD2 (5 bases). This CDR3 contains 14 residues. V shed 5 bases and J shed 0 bases, with 8 bases lying between them. Germline values: CDR1 LNHDA, CDR2 SQIVND (reference sequence). This CDR3 is CASSSSSSYNEQFF. The CDR3 DNA reads as TGTGCCAGTAGTTCTAGCAGCTCCTACAATGAGCAGTTCTTC.

This chain connects TRBV28 to TRBJ2-7; D may be TRBD1 (6 bases). V was pared by 4 bases and J by 0 bases, with 10 bases between. CDR1 and CDR2 (germline): MDHEN, SYDVKM. This CDR3 contains 14 residues. The CDR3 spells CASSSRDNSYEQYF. In nucleotides, the CDR3 is TGTGCCAGCAGTTCCCGGGACAACTCCTACGAGCAGTACTTC.

The V and J genes are TRBV10-1 and TRBJ2-6, with D perhaps matching TRBD1 (5 bases). The CDR3 covers 16 residues. The germline V gene encodes CDR1 WNHNN and CDR2 SYGVQD (reference sequence). The germline V and J ends were trimmed by 3 bases and 0 bases, with 9 bases remaining between them. For the CDR3, the DNA is TGCGCCAGCAGTGATGGGGCTCTCTCTGGGGCCAACGTCCTGACTTTC. It encodes CASSDGALSGANVLTF.

The chain employs TRBV5-1 and TRBJ2-7; D ambiguous. The CDR3 runs 14 residues. The V end lost 1 base, the J end lost 0 bases, and 8 bases lay between the germline ends. The germline CDR1 and CDR2 sequences are SGHRS and YFSETQ. The CDR3 sequence is CASSLYSSSYEQYF. In nucleotides, the CDR3 is TGCGCCAGCAGCTTGTATTCGAGCTCCTACGAGCAGTACTTC.

The chain employs TRBV5-1 and TRBJ2-1, with a weak D call TRBD1 (5 bases). Trimming removed 0 bases from V and 5 bases from J, with 12 bases in between. There are 15 residues in the CDR3. Germline V gene sequence: CDR1 SGHRS, CDR2 YFSETQ. The CDR3 loop is CASSLGLLGDNEQFF. CDR3 in DNA: TGCGCCAGCAGCTTGGGTTTGTTAGGGGACAATGAGCAGTTCTTC. The full variable domain, rest sourced from reference TRBV5-1 and TRBJ2-1, is KAGVTQTPRYLIKTRGQQVTLSCSPISGHRSVSWYQQTPGQGLQFLFEYFSETQRNKGNFPGRFSGRQFSNSRSEMNVSTLELGDSALYLCASSLGLLGDNEQFFGPGTRLTVL.

V is TRBV7-9 and J is TRBJ2-1; 9 bases are a match to TRBD1. Germline V lookup: CDR1 SEHNR, CDR2 FQNEAQ (reference sequence). The CDR3 contains 16 residues. The V and J ends lost 0 bases and 6 bases, in that order; junction bases with no gene match: 6. CDR3 sequence: CASSLARDRAINEQFF. The CDR3 DNA sequence: TGTGCCAGCAGCTTAGCAAGGGACAGGGCAATCAATGAGCAGTTCTTC. Combining the CDR3 with reference TRBV7-9 and TRBJ2-1 gives the whole variable domain DTGVSQNPRHKITKRGQNVTFRCDPISEHNRLYWYRQTLGQGPEFLTYFQNEAQLEKSRLLSDRFSAERPKGSFSTLEIQRTEQGDSAMYLCASSLARDRAINEQFFGPGTRLTVL.

This clone has a handful of counts. The gene calls are TRBV6-4 and TRBJ2-3; possibly TRBD2 for D (6 bases). The germline V and J ends were trimmed by 5 bases and 0 bases, with 6 bases remaining between them. There are 13 residues in the CDR3. From germline, CDR1 is MRHNA and CDR2 SNTAGT. The CDR3 loop reads CASSSGSTDTQYF. The CDR3 DNA reads TGTGCCAGCAGTAGCGGGAGCACAGATACGCAGTATTTT.

The chain combines TRBV11-2 with TRBJ2-4, with 8 bases aligning to TRBD1. The CDR3 runs to 15 residues. Per germline, CDR1 SGHAT and CDR2 FQNNGV. V lost 6 bases, J lost 8 bases, and 12 bases stayed unmatched. This chain's CDR3 is CASRPRDRGNYIQYF. CDR3 nucleotides: TGTGCCAGCAGGCCAAGAGACAGGGGTAATTACATTCAGTACTTC. Variable domain in full (rest from reference TRBV11-2 and TRBJ2-4): EAGVAQSPRYKIIEKRQSVAFWCNPISGHATLYWYQQILGQGPKLLIQFQNNGVVDDSQLPKDRFSAERLKGVDSTLKIQPAKLEDSAVYLCASRPRDRGNYIQYFGAGTRLSVL.

The chain carries TRBV27 and TRBJ2-7; D may be TRBD2 (7 bases). V was clipped by 3 bases and J by 3 bases, with 18 bases between them. This CDR3 has 16 amino acids. CDR1 and CDR2 from the germline V gene are MNHEY and SMNVEV (reference sequence). This CDR3 is CASSFGGPPPYYEQYF. CDR3 bases: TGTGCCAGCAGTTTCGGGGGGCCGCCACCCTACTACGAGCAGTACTTC.

As for this clone: Other DNA sequences in the sample encode the same CDR3. The chain has TRBV18 and TRBJ2-2, with TRBD1 matching over 7 bases. J gave up 0 bases and V 3 bases, and 1 base lay outside the gene matches. In germline, CDR1 is KGHSH, CDR2 LQKENI. The CDR3 covers 15 residues. The DNA of the CDR3 is TGTGCCAGCTCACCGGGGACAGCGAACACCGGGGAGCTGTTTTTT. It codes for CASSPGTANTGELFF.

The chain couples TRBV27 to TRBJ2-5; 8 bases line up with TRBD1. The J call may be incorrect, as the DNA end agrees better with TRBJ2-7. CDR1 is MNHEY and CDR2 is SMNVEV in the germline V gene (reference sequence). The CDR3 sequence is 15 residues long. CDR3 in amino acids: CASSSRAGGPYEQYF. The CDR3 DNA reads TGTGCCAGCAGTTCCCGGGCAGGGGGCCCCTACGAGCAGTACTTC.

The chain is built from TRBV7-2 and TRBJ2-7; 7 bases fit TRBD2. The CDR3 has 14 residues. Trimming cost V 3 bases and J 0 bases; bases outside gene matches: 2. The germline gives CDR1 SGHTA, CDR2 FQGNSA. The CDR3 bases are TGTGCCAGCAGCTTTGGGACTACCTCCTACGAGCAGTACTTC. Translating it yields CASSFGTTSYEQYF.